This TCR beta chain was recorded in a study of T cells in Graves' hyperthyroidism and ophthalmopathy. Template material for amplifying TCR beta CDR3 regions consisted of RNA transcripts. The TCR CDR3 first-round RT-PCR relied on the HTBI primer set. One entry per CDR3 protein results from TCRdb running MiXCR on the multiplex PCR reads. This repertoire shows about 710,000 distinct CDR3 sequences, over 15% found once; its top ten account for under 9.5%. This clonotype has ten or more counts. The V and J ends lost 3 bases and 12 bases, in that order; junction bases with no gene match: 8. CDR1 is DFQATT, CDR2 SNEGSKA, per germline (reference sequence). There are 12 residues in the CDR3.

Sequenced input: blood. The genes are TRBV20-1 and TRBJ2-1; 7 bases match TRBD2. This receptor was identified in a man between 18 and 29 years old with Graves' hyperthyroidism. CDR3 in DNA: TGCAGTGCTAGGGCAAGCGGGAAGGGGCAGTTCTTC. Its translation: CSARASGKGQFF.